This T cell receptor beta chain was observed in a study of T-cell memory formation after mild COVID-19. Looked up from germline, CDR1 is MNHNY and CDR2 is SVGAGI (reference sequence). The CDR3 is 16 amino acids. V lost 0 bases and J lost 0; bases outside the gene matches: 5. This clonotype was observed a handful of times. From the 5' RACE reads, TCRdb called clonotypes with MiXCR, one entry per CDR3 protein. The data hold roughly 370,000 distinct CDR3 sequences, with about 17% observed a single time. This sequence joins TRBV6-6 and TRBJ2-7, with TRBD1 matching 7 bases. Specimen: PBMCs or a T cell subset sorted from them (not recorded which). The receptor was derived from a man between 18 and 35 years old who had mild COVID-19 (a few samples of this study predate the infection). Cell type and time point are not known. This chain's CDR3 is CASSYSLDRSSYEQYV. The DNA for the CDR3 is TGTGCCAGCAGTTACTCCTTGGACAGGAGCTCCTACGAGCAGTACGTC.